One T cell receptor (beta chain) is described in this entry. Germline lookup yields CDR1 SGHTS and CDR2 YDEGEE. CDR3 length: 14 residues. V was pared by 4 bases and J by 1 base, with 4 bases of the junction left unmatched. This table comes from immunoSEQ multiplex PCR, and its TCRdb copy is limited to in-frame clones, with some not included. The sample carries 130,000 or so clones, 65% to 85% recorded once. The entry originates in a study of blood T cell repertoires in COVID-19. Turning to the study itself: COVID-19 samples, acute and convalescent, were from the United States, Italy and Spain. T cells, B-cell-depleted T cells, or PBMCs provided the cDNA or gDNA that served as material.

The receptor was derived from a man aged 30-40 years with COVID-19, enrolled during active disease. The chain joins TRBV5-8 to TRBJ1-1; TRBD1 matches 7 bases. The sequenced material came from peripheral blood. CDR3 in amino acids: CASSAGQPNTEAFF. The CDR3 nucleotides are TGTGCCAGCAGCGCGGGACAGCCGAACACTGAAGCTTTCTTT.